Sequencing of this TCR beta chain was carried out in a study of T cells in Graves' hyperthyroidism and ophthalmopathy (dated by TCRdb to about 2019). In terms of the full investigation: To identify distinguishing TCR V-J signatures, a discovery cohort of roughly 100 patients was used, comprising 40 to 45 with Graves' ophthalmopathy and 55 to 65 with stable Graves' hyperthyroidism. Whether ophthalmopathy could be predicted prospectively was tested in an independent validation cohort made up of roughly 19 hyperthyroidism patients plus 17 patients who later progressed to ophthalmopathy. The roughly 100 discovery patients were divided at random into training and test sets in a 7:3 ratio. Thyroid tissue and blood T-cell repertoires from roughly 6 Graves' hyperthyroidism patients were also compared in the study. Following sampling, methimazole starting at 30 mg daily was given to hyperthyroidism patients, and high-dose intravenous methylprednisolone was given to ophthalmopathy patients. According to the paper, TCR Vbeta CDR3 sequencing was carried out on 135 peripheral blood samples, which came from fewer than 50 ophthalmopathy, around 74 hyperthyroidism and roughly 17 progressor patients.

The TCR beta CDR3 regions were amplified from the RNA transcripts. The TCR CDR3 was subjected to a first round of RT-PCR using the HTBI primer set and the Qiagen OneStep RT-PCR kit. The libraries were constructed in a second round of multiplex PCR and then size-selected and purified. The libraries were sequenced on an Illumina HiSeq2000 using paired-end 100 bp reads. On the study's bioinformatics: Raw data were processed with SOAPnuke, discarding reads with adapters, uncalled bases, mean Phred below 15, or no exact constant-primer or identifier match. High-quality paired reads were merged with COPE v1.2.5, and unique nucleotide sequences were defined as clonotypes. Clonotypes were aligned to IMGT TRBV, TRBD and TRBJ reference segments using MiTCR v1.1. The analysis included only V-J combinations with a frequency above 0.0001, which together covered about 99% of the repertoires. A TCS score was defined as the ratio between F50 (clonal expansion) and ExV (chaos), using BLOSUM62-based TCRdist between CDR3 peptides within each V-J. Welch's t-statistics and random forest reduced fewer than 600 V-J features to 10 to 15, which were used in a naive Bayes classifier (R e1071). The similarity between thyroid and blood repertoires was quantified using the Morisita-Horn index. TCRdb redid the processing of the public reads, applying fastp at Q25 and MiXCR, and retained in-frame beta chains. CDR3 protein duplicates are merged, each entry listing the most common genes and DNA. In this record, the V and J calls reflect TCRdb's handling and not the investigators' own analysis. The sample yields fewer than 650,000 distinct CDR3 sequences; 40% to 50% were counted once. The ten top clones hold approximately 44% of the sample.

Here V drops 2 bases and J drops 0 bases, and the junction holds 18 bases not matched to any gene. Inclusive of the bounding cysteine and phenylalanine, the CDR3 is 22 residues long. The sequence is cut down to CDR3 DNA, 66 bases in frame from base 1. Per the germline V gene (reference sequence), LNHNV is the CDR1 and YYDKDF is the CDR2. What the study reported, not specific to this receptor: Sample size was not statistically predetermined, and blinding of investigators to group allocation was not performed. Most expanded thyroid clonotypes (frequency above 0.001) were also detected in blood, suggesting blood repertoires may reflect thyroid immune responses. In validation, progression to ophthalmopathy was predicted by the model with around 70% sensitivity and roughly 76% specificity, a median of roughly 6 months before onset. A model built on a 13 V-J signature distinguished ophthalmopathy from stable hyperthyroidism, reaching 85% to 90% sensitivity and under 84% specificity in cross-validation and 80%/75% in testing.

Patients with uncontrolled infections, other autoimmune diseases, pregnancy or lactation were excluded. Diagnoses were established on the basis of clinical symptoms, serum thyroxine and TRAb, thyroid ultrasound, and orbital computed tomography. Total RNA was extracted using Trizol reagent, and RNA quality was assessed on an Agilent 2100 Bioanalyzer. As to this clonotype: Its antigen target is currently unknown. No clone much larger than this one lies a single base away; base qualities are absent.

The receptor was derived from an adult woman with Graves' disease, either hyperthyroidism or ophthalmopathy (not recorded which). This chain joins TRBV15 to TRBJ1-4; 10 central bases correspond to TRBD1. Sequencing was carried out using peripheral blood or thyroid tissue (not recorded which). The DNA reads TGTGCCACCAGCAGACATGGCCCCCGGACAGGGGGACCTAAAGCAACTAATGAAAAACTGTTTTTT. Translation gives CATSRHGPRTGGPKATNEKLFF.